The 25 T cell receptor beta chains in this list originate from one sample, sequenced in a study of CD8 T cells in Susac syndrome. After extraction with the RNeasy kit, roughly 0.45 to 1 ug of the RNA was reverse transcribed using random hexamers. TCRdb redid the calling of the immunoSEQ multiplex PCR reads with MiXCR, one entry per CDR3 protein. The sample lists approximately 65,000 distinct CDR3 sequences; more than 80% were seen once. Sequences were obtained from CD8+ T cells from PBMCs. The receptors come from a human donor in good health.

The sample holds one count of this clonotype. The chain links TRBV9 to TRBJ2-7; 10 bases align to TRBD1. The CDR3 has 16 amino acids. J lost 3 bases, V lost 0 bases, and 6 bases had no gene match. Looked up from germline, CDR1 is SGDLS and CDR2 is YYNGEE. CDR3 amino acids: CASSVAPDRGGYEQYF. CDR3 in DNA: TGTGCCAGCAGCGTAGCCCCGGACAGGGGGGGCTACGAGCAGTACTTC. The variable domain in full, with the rest retrieved from reference TRBV9 and TRBJ2-7, is DSGVTQTPKHLITATGQRVTLRCSPRSGDLSVYWYQQSLDQGLQFLIQYYNGEERAKGNILERFSAQQFPDLHSELNLSSLELGDSALYFCASSVAPDRGGYEQYFGPGTRLTVT.

The rearrangement joins TRBV30 to TRBJ1-1; 8 bases line up with TRBD1. CDR1 is GTSNPN and CDR2 is SVGIG in the germline V gene (reference sequence). The V gene end was trimmed by 3 bases and the J gene end by 2 bases; junction bases not matched to a gene: 5. This CDR3 has 14 amino acids. The CDR3 nucleotides are TGTGCCTGGAGAGACAGGGGACCTAACACTGAAGCTTTCTTT. Translated, it gives CAWRDRGPNTEAFF.

This sequence joins TRBV2 and TRBJ2-7; D might be TRBD1 or TRBD2, each matching 5 bases. The CDR3 consists of 13 residues. Looked up from germline, CDR1 is SNHLY and CDR2 is FYNNEI. Trimming shortened V by 6 bases and J by 0 bases, and 9 bases separated the two germline ends. This chain's CDR3 is CASSWDVSYEQYF. The CDR3 DNA is TGTGCCAGCAGCTGGGACGTCTCCTACGAGCAGTACTTC. Variable domain in full (rest from reference TRBV2 and TRBJ2-7): EPEVTQTPSHQVTQMGQEVILRCVPISNHLYFYWYRQILGQKVEFLVSFYNNEISEKSEIFDDQFSVERPDGSNFTLKIRSTKLEDSAMYFCASSWDVSYEQYFGPGTRLTVT.

This rearrangement joins TRBV7-9 to TRBJ1-5; a possible D gene is TRBD1 (6 bases). Germline V gene lookup returns CDR1 SEHNR and CDR2 FQNEAQ (reference sequence). The ends were cut back, 5 bases at V and 8 bases at J, with 19 bases in the middle. The CDR3 is made up of 15 amino acids. The chain's CDR3 is CASSDDNREGEPQHF. For the CDR3, the DNA is TGTGCCAGCAGCGACGACAACAGGGAGGGTGAGCCCCAGCATTTT.

The chain joins TRBV4-3 to TRBJ2-7; D unclear. The V end was cut by 2 bases, the J end by 0 bases, with 5 bases between. This CDR3 spans 13 amino acids. Germline CDR1 and CDR2: LGHNA and YSLEER. CDR3 nucleotides: TGCGCCAGCAGCCAAACCAGCTCCTACGAGCAGTACTTC. It codes for CASSQTSSYEQYF.

The chain carries TRBV28 and TRBJ2-7; D is unclear. Germline loops: CDR1 MDHEN, CDR2 SYDVKM. V dropped 5 bases and J dropped 0 bases, with 11 bases sitting between them. CDR3 length equals 14 residues. The CDR3 nucleotides read TGTGCCAGCAGTCACTATACCAGCTCCTACGAGCAGTACTTC. Translated, it gives CASSHYTSSYEQYF.

V gene TRBV5-1 combines with J gene TRBJ1-3; D is unresolved. CDR3 size: 13 residues. With 8 bases removed from V and 0 bases from J, the gap between germline ends came to 9 bases. Germline loops: CDR1 SGHRS, CDR2 YFSETQ. Here the CDR3 DNA reads TGCGCCAGTTCAGAGGACTCTGGAAACACCATATATTTT. Amino acids: CASSEDSGNTIYF.

The chain employs TRBV2 and TRBJ1-6, with 8 bases matching TRBD1. Germline CDR1 SNHLY, CDR2 FYNNEI. V was clipped by 3 bases and J by 8 bases; unmatched bases: 3. The CDR3 is 14 amino acids. The CDR3 loop reads CASSDWTGYSPLHF. In nucleotides, the CDR3 is TGTGCCAGCAGTGATTGGACAGGGTATTCACCCCTCCACTTT.

The V gene is TRBV9, the J gene TRBJ1-1, with unresolved D. V lost 5 bases and J lost 1, with 15 bases in between. This CDR3 has 15 amino acids. CDR1 is SGDLS, CDR2 YYNGEE, per germline. CDR3: CASRALDNGNTEAFF. The CDR3 DNA reads as TGTGCCAGCAGAGCCCTCGACAACGGGAACACTGAAGCTTTCTTT.

This chain joins TRBV6-6 and TRBJ2-2; weak D call: TRBD1 (6 bases). Germline CDR1 and CDR2: MNHNY and SVGAGI (reference sequence). V gave up 10 bases and J gave up 3 bases, with 18 bases separating them. This CDR3 has 15 residues. CDR3 region: CATTSQGLDTGELFF. In DNA form, the CDR3 reads TGTGCCACTACTTCCCAGGGGCTGGACACCGGGGAGCTGTTTTTT.

This chain joins TRBV4-1 and TRBJ2-6; D may be TRBD1 (5 bases). CDR1 MGHRA and CDR2 YSYEKL come from the germline V gene. The CDR3 runs 16 residues. V was trimmed by 0 bases and J by 3 bases, leaving 9 bases between them. CDR3 DNA: TGCGCCAGCAGCCAAGACAGAGGACATGGGGCCAACGTCCTGACTTTC. Its protein is CASSQDRGHGANVLTF.

This clonotype showed up just once. The chain combines TRBV5-5 with TRBJ2-2; 14 nucleotides agree with TRBD2. Germline V gives CDR1 SGHKS, CDR2 YYEKEE (reference sequence). The junction had 2 bases not matched to a gene; V was cut back by 0 bases and J by 4 bases. This CDR3 is built from 17 residues. The DNA for the CDR3 is TGTGCCAGCAGCTTGGGACTAGCGGGGGGGCGCACCGGGGAGCTGTTTTTT. This encodes CASSLGLAGGRTGELFF.

The gene calls are TRBV4-3 and TRBJ1-3, with D unclear. V lost 0 bases and J 0 bases, leaving 9 bases between the germline ends. The CDR3 is 16 amino acids. In germline, CDR1 is LGHNA, CDR2 YSLEER. The CDR3 sequence: CASSQDWADSGNTIYF. CDR3 DNA sequence: TGCGCCAGCAGCCAAGATTGGGCAGACTCTGGAAACACCATATATTTT.

The chain combines TRBV4-1 with TRBJ2-7; the match to TRBD1 covers 10 bases. The germline gives CDR1 MGHRA, CDR2 YSYEKL. The J segment lost 0 bases and the V segment lost 4 bases, leaving 18 bases of the junction unmatched. The CDR3 contains 20 residues. The CDR3, as DNA: TGCGCCAGCAGCCCCGGATCGTTACCGGGACAGGGGCGCCGCTCCTACGAGCAGTACTTC. This encodes CASSPGSLPGQGRRSYEQYF.

The CDR3 nucleotides are TGTGCCAGCAGCCAAAAACCGCCGGGCCTCACAGATACGCAGTATTTT. It translates to CASSQKPPGLTDTQYF. The chain combines TRBV3-1 with TRBJ2-3; D ambiguous. The CDR3 extends over 16 amino acids. The V gene lost 2 bases and the J gene lost 2 bases, with 14 bases spanning the gap. The germline gives CDR1 LGHDT, CDR2 YNNKEL (reference sequence).

This sequence joins TRBV6-5 and TRBJ1-5, with 7 bases aligning to TRBD1. The CDR3 has 15 amino acids. The germline V gene encodes CDR1 MNHEY and CDR2 SVGAGI. J was trimmed by 6 bases and V by 6 bases; bases with no gene match: 11. The CDR3 DNA sequence: TGTGCCAGCAGCCACGCCTGGACAGGTTCTCAGCCCCAGCATTTT. Residues: CASSHAWTGSQPQHF.

A note on this clonotype: The CDR3 end shows no conserved phenylalanine or tryptophan, and so a read error is likely. The chain combines TRBV5-4 with TRBJ2-5, with D possibly being TRBD2 (6 bases). V lost 5 bases and J lost 10, with 21 bases in between. Germline V gene sequence: CDR1 SGHNT, CDR2 YYREEE (reference sequence). The CDR3 totals 14 residues. The CDR3 is CASSGDGGFRGQYL. The CDR3 bases are TGTGCCAGCAGTGGGGACGGAGGGTTCCGTGGCCAGTACCTC.

The chain links TRBV7-9 to TRBJ2-1; D tentatively reads TRBD1 or TRBD2 (6 bases each). The CDR3 runs to 13 residues. Looked up from germline, CDR1 is SEHNR and CDR2 is FQNEAQ (reference sequence). The V end was cut by 1 base, the J end by 6 bases, with 7 bases between. The CDR3 reads CASSLEGGNEQFF. CDR3 nucleotide sequence: TGTGCCAGCAGCTTAGAGGGGGGCAATGAGCAGTTCTTC.

The chain couples TRBV12-3 or TRBV12-4 to TRBJ1-2; TRBD1 might be the D (5 bases). Trimming took off 5 bases at V and 3 bases at J, with 13 bases between the two ends. The CDR3 runs 14 residues. The DNA for the CDR3 is TGTGCCAGCAGTGTTACAGGAGAACACTATGGCTACACCTTC. Translation gives CASSVTGEHYGYTF.

The chain joins TRBV14 to TRBJ2-1; D gene ambiguous. The CDR3 runs 12 residues. With 4 bases removed from V and 6 bases from J, the gap between germline ends came to 7 bases. Germline CDR1 and CDR2: SGHDN and FVKESK. This chain's CDR3 is CASSPLRNEQFF. DNA for the CDR3: TGTGCCAGCAGCCCTCTACGCAATGAGCAGTTCTTC.

The V and J genes are TRBV7-9 and TRBJ2-5; D might be TRBD1 (6 bases). Germline loops: CDR1 SEHNR, CDR2 FQNEAQ (reference sequence). The CDR3 is 14 residues long. The ends were cut back, 1 base at V and 5 bases at J, with 11 bases in the middle. The CDR3 DNA follows: TGTGCCAGCAGCTTAGAATGGGGGCACGAGACCCAGTACTTC. Its protein is CASSLEWGHETQYF.

The rearrangement links TRBV4-1 to TRBJ2-1, with 9 nucleotides matching TRBD1. After removal of 3 bases from V and 6 bases from J, the junction contained 3 bases not matched to a gene. CDR1 and CDR2 (germline): MGHRA, YSYEKL. The CDR3 sequence is 14 residues long. The CDR3 DNA follows: TGCGCCAGCAGCCATGGGACAGGGCCCAATGAGCAGTTCTTC. Translating gives CASSHGTGPNEQFF.

The chain couples TRBV6-4 to TRBJ2-3; 10 nucleotides agree with TRBD2. The junction had 8 bases not matched to a gene; V was cut back by 6 bases and J by 2 bases. The CDR3 spans 16 residues. Germline lookup yields CDR1 MRHNA and CDR2 SNTAGT. CDR3 coding DNA: TGTGCCAGCAGAAGGTGGACTAGCGGTTACACAGATACGCAGTATTTT. It translates to CASRRWTSGYTDTQYF.

This chain uses TRBV4-1 with TRBJ2-2; a weak D match, TRBD1 (6 bases). CDR3 length equals 16 residues. V was shortened by 1 base and J by 2 bases, with 11 bases between the two germline ends. Germline loops: CDR1 MGHRA, CDR2 YSYEKL. The CDR3 loop reads CASSQAPRGNTGELFF. As DNA, the CDR3 is TGCGCCAGCAGCCAAGCACCCAGGGGAAACACCGGGGAGCTGTTTTTT.

The rearrangement uses TRBV4-3 and TRBJ2-7; 7 bases line up with TRBD1. CDR1 and CDR2 from the germline V gene are LGHNA and YSLEER. CDR3 size: 17 residues. V was clipped by 0 bases and J by 0 bases; unmatched bases: 8. DNA of the CDR3: TGCGCCAGCAGCCAAGATAGGGTAGGGGACAGCTCCTACGAGCAGTACTTC. Its translation is CASSQDRVGDSSYEQYF.